These 23 T cell receptor beta chains share one sample of origin, sequenced in a study of T cell repertoires in cytomegalovirus infection. These receptors' targets are unknown. TCRdb passed the reads through MiXCR, listing each CDR3 protein once. The sample carries about 920,000 distinct CDR3 sequences, roughly 30% recorded once. The sequences come from cultured CD8+ T cells from PBMCs, collected from culture after CMV antigen stimulation. These receptors were taken from a human donor in good health (CMV status not recorded). Some clones in this sample may be carry-over from other donors' samples.

This chain uses TRBV7-6 with TRBJ2-2, with 7 bases that match TRBD2. The CDR3 covers 15 residues. V was pared by 2 bases and J by 4 bases, with 4 bases of the junction left unmatched. CDR1 is SGHVS and CDR2 is FNYEAQ in the germline V gene. The CDR3 spells CASSLKRGLTGELFF. CDR3 nucleotide sequence: TGTGCCAGCAGCTTAAAGCGGGGACTCACCGGGGAGCTGTTTTTT.

The V call is TRBV27, the J call TRBJ2-6; D uncertain. In germline, CDR1 is MNHEY, CDR2 SMNVEV (reference sequence). Deletions cut 0 bases from V and 0 bases from J, with 6 bases between. The CDR3 spans 16 residues. Here the CDR3 DNA reads TGTGCCAGCAGTTTATCGCTCAGCTCTGGGGCCAACGTCCTGACTTTC. Its protein is CASSLSLSSGANVLTF.

This clonotype was recorded at least ten times. The chain recombines TRBV7-2 with TRBJ2-2; D is unresolved. The CDR3 runs 15 residues. Germline loops: CDR1 SGHTA, CDR2 FQGNSA. V lost 1 base to trimming and J lost 3 bases, with 9 bases between them. The CDR3 spells CASSLEGTHTGELFF. CDR3 in DNA: TGTGCCAGCAGCTTAGAGGGCACGCACACCGGGGAGCTGTTTTTT. Supplemented by reference TRBV7-2 and TRBJ2-2, the full variable domain reads GAGVSQSPSNKVTEKGKDVELRCDPISGHTALYWYRQSLGQGLEFLIYFQGNSAPDKSGLPSDRFSAERTGGSVSTLTIQRTQQEDSAVYLCASSLEGTHTGELFFGEGSRLTVL.

V and J are TRBV7-6 and TRBJ1-1, with 7 bases aligning to TRBD1. Per germline, CDR1 SGHVS and CDR2 FNYEAQ. Unmatched junction bases numbered 6, after V lost 2 bases and J lost 6 bases. This CDR3 comprises 14 residues. The CDR3 region has the DNA TGTGCCAGCAGCTTAAAAGACAGGGTCGCTGAAGCTTTCTTT. Residues: CASSLKDRVAEAFF. The variable domain in full, with the rest retrieved from reference TRBV7-6 and TRBJ1-1, is GAGVSQSPRYKVTKRGQDVALRCDPISGHVSLYWYRQALGQGPEFLTYFNYEAQQDKSGLPNDRFSAERPEGSISTLTIQRTEQRDSAMYRCASSLKDRVAEAFFGQGTRLTVV.

This clonotype appeared a few times. The V gene is TRBV4-2, the J gene TRBJ1-2, with 7 positions matching TRBD1. V trimming: 0 bases; J trimming: 4 bases; junction bases outside the gene matches: 8. This CDR3 contains 16 residues. Germline V gives CDR1 LGHNA, CDR2 YNFKEQ. The CDR3 spells CASSQDWDSGFYGYTF. For the CDR3, the DNA is TGTGCCAGCAGCCAAGACTGGGACAGCGGATTCTATGGCTACACCTTC.

The V gene is TRBV5-5, the J gene TRBJ2-5, with D unclear. Germline CDR1 reads SGHKS; CDR2 reads YYEKEE (reference sequence). V lost 0 bases and J lost 0, with 9 bases in between. CDR3 length: 15 amino acids. The CDR3 bases are TGTGCCAGCAGCTTGGGCATTTGGTACCAAGAGACCCAGTACTTC. This gives the protein CASSLGIWYQETQYF.

The chain is built from TRBV24-1 and TRBJ2-5; 9 nucleotides match TRBD2. In germline, CDR1 is KGHDR, CDR2 SFDVKD. V shed 0 bases and J 5 bases; nucleotides not matched to a gene: 9. The CDR3 is 17 residues long. As DNA, the CDR3 is TGTGCCACCAGTGATTTGGTTAGCGGGGGCGCAGTGGAGACCCAGTACTTC. Protein: CATSDLVSGGAVETQYF.

This chain uses TRBV28 with TRBJ1-2; no clear D. This CDR3 has 14 residues. Trimming left V 3 bases short and J 6 bases short, with 14 bases between. Per the germline V gene, CDR1 is MDHEN and CDR2 is SYDVKM. CDR3 protein: CASSLVLGANGYTF. In DNA, the CDR3 is TGTGCCAGCAGTTTGGTTCTGGGAGCGAATGGCTACACCTTC.

Details on this clonotype: Its ends do not fully match the called genes, so a read error is possible. The chain combines TRBV11-2 with TRBJ2-1; 10 positions agree with TRBD2. The CDR3 is made up of 16 amino acids. CDR1 and CDR2 from the germline V gene are SGHAT and FQNNGV. In nucleotides, the CDR3 is TGTGCCAGCAGCTTACGAGCGGGGGGGCCCTACAATGGGCAGTTCTTC. Its protein is CASSLRAGGPYNGQFF.

This clonotype was counted between two and nine times. The rearrangement uses TRBV28 and TRBJ1-1; no firm D call. Trimming took 1 base from V and 2 from J, leaving 2 bases between them. CDR1 is MDHEN and CDR2 is SYDVKM in the germline V gene. The CDR3 is 12 residues long. This CDR3 is CASSLFNTEAFF. In DNA form, the CDR3 reads TGTGCCAGCAGTTTATTTAACACTGAAGCTTTCTTT.

This clonotype occurred a few times. The V gene is TRBV4-1, the J gene TRBJ1-1; D remains ambiguous. CDR1 MGHRA and CDR2 YSYEKL come from the germline V gene. V lost 1 base and J 6 bases, leaving 18 bases between the germline ends. The CDR3 is made up of 16 amino acids. The CDR3 sequence: CASSQAEVHHGPEAFF. CDR3 bases: TGCGCCAGCAGCCAAGCGGAAGTGCATCATGGCCCTGAAGCTTTCTTT.

This sequence joins TRBV4-2 and TRBJ1-3; weak D call: TRBD1 (6 bases). Trimming pared 0 bases from V and 4 bases from J, leaving 13 bases between. Looked up from germline, CDR1 is LGHNA and CDR2 is YNFKEQ. The CDR3 has 16 residues. The CDR3 coding sequence is TGTGCCAGCAGCCAAGAAGCAGGGGTCTCAGGAAACACCATATATTTT. Protein: CASSQEAGVSGNTIYF.

The V call is TRBV6-2 or TRBV6-3, the J call TRBJ2-6; TRBD1 matches at 8 bases. In germline, CDR1 is MNHEY, CDR2 SVGEGT. J gave up 0 bases and V 0 bases, and 7 bases lay outside the gene matches. The CDR3 has 19 residues. Here the CDR3 reads CASSYSTGTGHSGANVLTF. CDR3 coding DNA: TGTGCCAGCAGTTACTCGACCGGGACAGGCCACTCTGGGGCCAACGTCCTGACTTTC.

This clonotype was seen at least ten times. This sequence joins TRBV6-6 and TRBJ1-5, with D possibly being TRBD1 (5 bases). V lost 4 bases and J lost 0, with 7 bases in between. In germline, CDR1 is MNHNY, CDR2 SVGAGI (reference sequence). This CDR3 comprises 14 residues. CDR3 loop: CASSLTVSNQPQHF. The CDR3 DNA follows: TGTGCCAGCAGTTTGACAGTTAGCAATCAGCCCCAGCATTTT.

V and J are TRBV7-3 and TRBJ2-5, with TRBD2 matching 12 bases. This CDR3 comprises 15 residues. Germline V gene lookup returns CDR1 SGHTA and CDR2 FQGTGA. V trimming: 5 bases; J trimming: 4 bases; junction bases outside the gene matches: 5. CDR3 sequence (DNA): TGTGCCAGCAGCAAACTAGCGGGGGGCCTAGAGACCCAGTACTTC. Protein: CASSKLAGGLETQYF. Looking up the rest from reference TRBV7-3 and TRBJ2-5 gives the full variable domain: GAGVSQTPSNKVTEKGKYVELRCDPISGHTALYWYRQSLGQGPEFLIYFQGTGAADDSGLPNDRFFAVRPEGSVSTLKIQRTERGDSAVYLCASSKLAGGLETQYFGPGTRLLVL.

This clonotype was seen a few times. The DNA of the CDR3 is TGTGCCACCAGACCGGACGGCGCTAGCACAGATACGCAGTATTTT. It encodes CATRPDGASTDTQYF. The chain is built from TRBV15 and TRBJ2-3; no reliable D call. Between the trimmed V and J ends, which lost 6 bases and 0 bases, there was a span of 13 bases. Germline V lookup: CDR1 LNHNV, CDR2 YYDKDF (reference sequence). The CDR3 covers 15 residues. Full variable domain (rest looked up from reference TRBV15 and TRBJ2-3): DAMVIQNPRYQVTQFGKPVTLSCSQTLNHNVMYWYQQKSSQAPKLLFHYYDKDFNNEADTPDNFQSRRPNTSFCFLDIRSPGLGDTAMYLCATRPDGASTDTQYFGPGTRLTVL.

This chain joins TRBV5-4 and TRBJ2-2; D ambiguous. V dropped 9 bases and J dropped 6 bases, with 18 bases sitting between them. Germline V gene sequence: CDR1 SGHNT, CDR2 YYREEE (reference sequence). CDR3 size: 14 residues. Here the CDR3 DNA reads TGTGCCACTCTCAGTAACCTCGACGCCGGGGAGCTGTTTTTT. This translates into CATLSNLDAGELFF. The variable domain in full, with the rest retrieved from reference TRBV5-4 and TRBJ2-2, is ETGVTQSPTHLIKTRGQQVTLRCSSQSGHNTVSWYQQALGQGPQFIFQYYREEENGRGNFPPRFSGLQFPNYSSELNVNALELDDSALYLCATLSNLDAGELFFGEGSRLTVL.

This clonotype has ten or more counts. The chain links TRBV7-2 to TRBJ2-1, with TRBD1 matching 8 bases. This CDR3 comprises 13 residues. CDR1 SGHTA and CDR2 FQGNSA come from the germline V gene. Trimming at V came to 5 bases and at J to 9 bases, leaving 6 bases not matched to a gene. The CDR3 DNA follows: TGTGCCAGCAGCCACCGGACAGGGATTGAGCAGTTCTTC. This sequence encodes CASSHRTGIEQFF.

A few counts support this clonotype. In nucleotides, the CDR3 is TGTGCCACCCTCCCCGCAGACTCCTACAATGAGCAGTTCTTC. Amino acid sequence: CATLPADSYNEQFF. This chain joins TRBV28 and TRBJ2-1; no reliable D call. CDR1 is MDHEN and CDR2 is SYDVKM in the germline V gene. V lost 10 bases, J lost 0 bases, and 13 bases lay in between. The CDR3 has 14 amino acids.

V is TRBV3-1 and J is TRBJ2-1; TRBD2 aligns across 11 bases. V lost 4 bases to trimming and J lost 11 bases; unmatched junction nucleotides: 13. The CDR3 totals 16 residues. CDR1 is LGHDT, CDR2 YNNKEL, per germline (reference sequence). CDR3 region: CASSRPIAGGQVQQFF. The DNA of the CDR3 is TGTGCCAGCAGCCGACCAATAGCGGGGGGGCAAGTCCAGCAGTTCTTC.

This clonotype was counted between two and nine times. The V and J genes are TRBV12-3 or TRBV12-4 and TRBJ2-1; D gene unclear. CDR3 size: 16 residues. V was pared by 6 bases and J by 2 bases, with 17 bases between. The CDR3 reads CASSPFEVRPYNEQFF. As DNA, the CDR3 is TGTGCCAGCAGCCCTTTCGAAGTGCGCCCCTACAATGAGCAGTTCTTC.

This chain uses TRBV3-1 with TRBJ1-1; D is possibly TRBD1 (5 bases). Trimming pared 4 bases from V and 4 bases from J, leaving 10 bases between. There are 13 residues in the CDR3. Germline-derived CDR1 and CDR2 are LGHDT and YNNKEL (reference sequence). The chain's CDR3 is CASSRGSFTEAFF. Here the CDR3 DNA reads TGTGCCAGCAGCCGGGGGAGTTTCACTGAAGCTTTCTTT.

This clonotype was seen ten or more times. The chain joins TRBV7-6 to TRBJ2-1; D not certain. Germline values: CDR1 SGHVS, CDR2 FNYEAQ. The CDR3 consists of 13 residues. V was pared by 1 base and J by 5 bases, with 6 bases between. The DNA of the CDR3 is TGTGCCAGCAGCTTAGGGCTCCACAATGAGCAGTTCTTC. Its protein is CASSLGLHNEQFF.